This TCR beta chain comes out of a study of beta chain features in type 1 diabetes. As for this clone: What it binds is unknown.

Expressed TCRB transcripts were sequenced after all isolated RNA was converted to cDNA. TCRdb's copy holds only in-frame clones and misses some; the assay was immunoSEQ multiplex PCR. The sample shows under 300,000 clones, around 22% of them seen only once. Study results and limitations: A pattern of fewer insertions and more deletions at VDJ junctions was seen in type 1 diabetes patients. Moderate yet significant TCRB CDR3 shortening was seen in Type 1 diabetes patients in all four CD4+ subsets.

Every single donor gave one heparinised blood draw, and these averaged roughly 120 mL. The sequence derives from a woman between 25 and 40 years old with type 1 diabetes. The sequenced sample consisted of naive CD4+ T cells from blood.

CDR3 DNA sequence: TGCAGCGTTGGTAGGGGACTGTCTGGGGCCAACGTCCTGACTTTC. Its protein is CSVGRGLSGANVLTF. The J gene is TRBJ2-6, the V gene TRBV29-1; D is possibly TRBD2 (6 bases). The CDR3 is 15 amino acids. Trimming removed 4 bases from V and 1 base from J, with 11 bases in between. In germline, CDR1 is SQVTM, CDR2 ANQGSEA.